The 23 T cell receptor beta chains given below trace back to one sample, sequenced in a study of blood T cell repertoires in COVID-19. The table came from immunoSEQ multiplex PCR; TCRdb's copy has only in-frame clones and leaves some out. The sample has about 170,000 clones; 70% to 90% are singletons. The source material was peripheral blood. All receptors derive from a woman over 75 in a cohort sampled during active or convalescent COVID-19.

The V call is TRBV7-9, the J call TRBJ1-2, with 9 nucleotides matching TRBD1. CDR1 and CDR2 from the germline V gene are SEHNR and FQNEAQ (reference sequence). V lost 4 bases to trimming and J lost 4 bases; unmatched junction nucleotides: 4. The CDR3 sequence is 14 residues long. CDR3: CASSSYRGLYGYTF. In nucleotides, the CDR3 is TGTGCCAGCAGCTCGTACAGGGGGCTCTATGGCTACACCTTC.

This chain uses TRBV10-1 with TRBJ1-6; 9 nucleotides match TRBD1. Per the germline V gene, CDR1 is WNHNN and CDR2 is SYGVQD (reference sequence). V lost 4 bases, J lost 10 bases, and 5 bases stayed unmatched. CDR3 length: 14 residues. The CDR3 nucleotides read TGCGCCAGCAGTGCCGGGACAGGGAAGTCACCCCTCCACTTT. It yields the protein CASSAGTGKSPLHF.

This chain links TRBV14 with TRBJ1-6, with D possibly being TRBD1 (6 bases). This CDR3 has 13 residues. CDR1 and CDR2 from the germline V gene are SGHDN and FVKESK. Trimming removed 5 bases from V and 8 bases from J, with 10 bases in between. Here the CDR3 reads CASSGTLDSPLHF. The DNA for the CDR3 is TGTGCCAGCAGCGGGACACTAGATTCACCCCTCCACTTT.

This chain links TRBV9 with TRBJ2-3; D is possibly TRBD2 (6 bases). Germline V gene data show CDR1 as SGDLS and CDR2 as YYNGEE. The CDR3 totals 16 residues. V lost 0 bases and J 4 bases, leaving 15 bases between the germline ends. This CDR3 is CASSVVGGTFPDTQYF. As DNA, the CDR3 is TGTGCCAGCAGCGTAGTTGGGGGGACGTTCCCAGATACGCAGTATTTT.

V gene TRBV29-1 combines with J gene TRBJ2-4; 7 nucleotides line up with TRBD1. This CDR3 region has 15 residues. The germline gives CDR1 SQVTM, CDR2 ANQGSEA. J gave up 1 base and V 6 bases, and 9 bases lay outside the gene matches. Here the CDR3 reads CSVRGQAEAKNIQYF. DNA for the CDR3: TGCAGCGTCAGAGGACAGGCGGAGGCCAAAAACATTCAGTACTTC.

The chain has TRBV4-1 and TRBJ1-4, with a weak D call TRBD1 (5 bases). Trimming took 0 bases from V and 8 from J, leaving 16 bases between them. The CDR3 runs to 16 residues. Germline V gives CDR1 MGHRA, CDR2 YSYEKL. The chain's CDR3 is CASSQDLQGLWEKLFF. As DNA, the CDR3 is TGCGCCAGCAGCCAAGATCTTCAGGGCCTGTGGGAAAAACTGTTTTTT.

In this sample, this clone turned up a few times. The V gene is TRBV30, the J gene TRBJ2-1, with D possibly TRBD1 on 5 matching bases. Per germline, CDR1 GTSNPN and CDR2 SVGIG (reference sequence). This CDR3 spans 14 amino acids. Trimming shortened V by 4 bases and J by 4 bases, and 14 bases separated the two germline ends. The CDR3 sequence is CAWIPKTAYNEQFF. The CDR3 region has the DNA TGTGCCTGGATTCCTAAGACAGCTTACAATGAGCAGTTCTTC.

The gene calls are TRBV7-9 and TRBJ1-5, with a tentative D call TRBD1 (5 bases). CDR3 size: 15 residues. Germline V CDR1 and CDR2: SEHNR, FQNEAQ (reference sequence). V dropped 1 base and J dropped 7 bases, with 14 bases sitting between them. CDR3 sequence reads: CASSLGGALTQPQHF. DNA of the CDR3: TGTGCCAGCAGCTTAGGTGGGGCCCTCACCCAGCCCCAGCATTTT.

The chain carries TRBV6-5 and TRBJ2-2; TRBD2 might be the D (5 bases). The CDR3 length is 16 residues. Per the germline V gene, CDR1 is MNHEY and CDR2 is SVGAGI. V gave up 4 bases and J gave up 0 bases, with 12 bases separating them. For the CDR3, the DNA is TGTGCCAGCAGTTTCGCACGAGGGACGAACACCGGGGAGCTGTTTTTT. This codes for CASSFARGTNTGELFF.

The chain links TRBV9 to TRBJ1-1; D call uncertain. The V end was cut by 0 bases, the J end by 4 bases, with 7 bases between. Germline lookup yields CDR1 SGDLS and CDR2 YYNGEE. The CDR3 is 13 residues long. CDR3 sequence reads: CASSVGGFTEAFF. In nucleotides, the CDR3 is TGTGCCAGCAGCGTAGGAGGGTTCACTGAAGCTTTCTTT.

The table lists this clone with a few counts. The rearrangement links TRBV3-1 (or the pseudogene TRBV3-2) to TRBJ1-4; the D gene is possibly TRBD1 (5 bases). Germline V gene sequence: CDR1 LGHDT, CDR2 YNNKEL (reference sequence). The CDR3 is made up of 16 amino acids. The ends were cut back, 0 bases at V and 2 bases at J, with 10 bases in the middle. The DNA for the CDR3 is TGTGCCAGCAGCCAAGATCTGGCAGGGACTAATGAAAAACTGTTTTTT. Protein: CASSQDLAGTNEKLFF.

The chain has TRBV19 and TRBJ2-3; D might be TRBD2 (6 bases). Germline V gene data show CDR1 as LNHDA and CDR2 as SQIVND (reference sequence). This CDR3 contains 14 residues. Trimming removed 9 bases from V and 8 bases from J, with 21 bases in between. CDR3 region: CASRRSPSDGTQYF. The CDR3 nucleotides are TGTGCCAGCCGCCGAAGCCCTAGCGATGGTACGCAGTATTTT.

V usage is TRBV3-1 (or the pseudogene TRBV3-2) and J usage is TRBJ1-5; the D gene is possibly TRBD1 (6 bases). V lost 4 bases to trimming and J lost 4 bases, with 8 bases between them. The CDR3 extends over 13 amino acids. CDR1 is LGHDT and CDR2 is YNNKEL in the germline V gene (reference sequence). CDR3 loop: CASSPDRNQPQHF. The CDR3 nucleotides read TGTGCCAGCAGCCCCGACAGGAATCAGCCCCAGCATTTT.

This clone was detected ten times or more. The chain recombines TRBV4-1 with TRBJ2-1; 9 nucleotides agree with TRBD2. The CDR3 totals 17 residues. V lost 0 bases to trimming and J lost 8 bases; unmatched junction nucleotides: 11. Germline values: CDR1 MGHRA, CDR2 YSYEKL. The CDR3 bases are TGCGCCAGCAGCCAAGACGGCGGGACTAGCAGTGGGGATGAGCAGTTCTTC. This codes for CASSQDGGTSSGDEQFF.

This chain uses TRBV14 with TRBJ2-3; D is unresolved. Trimming shortened V by 6 bases and J by 2 bases, and 9 bases separated the two germline ends. CDR1 and CDR2 (germline): SGHDN, FVKESK. The CDR3 totals 13 residues. The chain's CDR3 is CASRVSVTDTQYF. In DNA, the CDR3 is TGTGCCAGCAGAGTCAGCGTCACAGATACGCAGTATTTT.

The V gene is TRBV27, the J gene TRBJ2-4, with TRBD1 identical over 9 bases. V trimming: 6 bases; J trimming: 6 bases; junction bases outside the gene matches: 9. CDR1 MNHEY and CDR2 SMNVEV come from the germline V gene (reference sequence). The CDR3 totals 15 residues. CDR3: CASSVQGAGGNIQYF. The CDR3 nucleotides are TGTGCCAGCAGCGTACAGGGGGCTGGGGGAAACATTCAGTACTTC.

The V gene is TRBV6-5, the J gene TRBJ2-1; weak D call: TRBD1 (5 bases). V was cut by 6 bases and J by 0 bases, with 9 bases left in between. This CDR3 region has 14 residues. Germline V gives CDR1 MNHEY, CDR2 SVGAGI. The CDR3: CASSRQYSYNEQFF. The CDR3 bases are TGTGCCAGCAGCCGACAGTACTCCTACAATGAGCAGTTCTTC.

This chain links TRBV5-8 with TRBJ2-1; 7 bases line up with TRBD2. V was pared by 0 bases and J by 11 bases, with 5 bases of the junction left unmatched. The CDR3 contains 13 residues. Germline V gene sequence: CDR1 SGHTS, CDR2 YDEGEE. The CDR3 reads CASSLGASGKQFF. In DNA form, the CDR3 reads TGTGCCAGCAGCTTGGGGGCTAGCGGAAAGCAGTTCTTC.

The V gene is TRBV12-3 or TRBV12-4, the J gene TRBJ2-7; a weak D match, TRBD1 (5 bases). V was clipped by 4 bases and J by 1 base, with 8 bases between them. There are 13 residues in the CDR3. CDR3 sequence reads: CASSSDRSYEQYV. CDR3 coding DNA: TGTGCCAGCAGTTCCGACAGATCCTACGAGCAGTACGTC.

This clone was observed a few times. The J gene is TRBJ1-5, the V gene TRBV3-1 (or the pseudogene TRBV3-2), with TRBD1 matching 7 bases. V was pared by 5 bases and J by 4 bases, with 5 bases of the junction left unmatched. Germline-derived CDR1 and CDR2 are LGHDT and YNNKEL (reference sequence). This CDR3 spans 14 amino acids. This CDR3 is CASSGGTANQPQHF. The CDR3 bases are TGTGCCAGCAGCGGGGGGACAGCAAATCAGCCCCAGCATTTT.

V usage is TRBV30 and J usage is TRBJ1-6, with 10 bases aligning to TRBD1. Losses at the gene ends were 7 bases for V and 10 bases for J; bases not matched to a gene: 7. Germline V gene sequence: CDR1 GTSNPN, CDR2 SVGIG (reference sequence). The CDR3 covers 13 residues. DNA of the CDR3: TGTGCCTCCGCTCGGACAGGGGGATCACCCCTCCACTTT. This gives the protein CASARTGGSPLHF.

The gene calls are TRBV29-1 and TRBJ1-2, with a weak D call TRBD1 (5 bases). This CDR3 is 11 amino acids long. From germline, CDR1 is SQVTM and CDR2 ANQGSEA. V lost 4 bases and J lost 7, with 10 bases in between. The DNA of the CDR3 is TGCAGCGTTGTTTCAGGGTTTGGCTACACCTTC. It is translated as CSVVSGFGYTF. Full variable domain (missing parts from reference TRBV29-1 and TRBJ1-2): SAVISQKPSRDICQRGTSLTIQCQVDSQVTMMFWYRQQPGQSLTLIATANQGSEATYESGFVIDKFPISRPNLTFSTLTVSNMSPEDSSIYLCSVVSGFGYTFGSGTRLTVV.

This chain links TRBV10-3 with TRBJ2-2; 13 nucleotides line up with TRBD2. Germline V gene lookup returns CDR1 ENHRY and CDR2 SYGVKD. The CDR3 has 15 amino acids. The junction had 2 bases not matched to a gene; V was cut back by 7 bases and J by 3 bases. CDR3 DNA sequence: TGTGCCATCAAAGGACTAGCGGGAGACACCGGGGAGCTGTTTTTT. This gives the protein CAIKGLAGDTGELFF.